The 10 T cell receptor beta chains given below trace back to one sample, sequenced in a study of T-cell memory formation after mild COVID-19 (dated by TCRdb to the early 2020s). The protocol used for the library was 5' RACE. Reads for this sample came from an Illumina NovaSeq 6000. TCRdb trimmed public reads at Q25 via fastp, called clones via MiXCR and kept in-frame beta chains. Rows are combined by CDR3 protein, so each entry shows the most common genes and DNA. This sample holds about 410,000 distinct CDR3 sequences; 18% were observed only once. In total, the top ten clones hold about 22% of the sample. The sequencing sample was made of PBMCs or a T cell subset sorted from them (not recorded which). These receptors were obtained from a young man who had mild COVID-19 (a few samples of this study predate the infection). The sample titles of this study are shuffled in the database, so cell type and time point are left out; the donor was told from shared clones.

V usage is TRBV7-2 and J usage is TRBJ2-7; D might be TRBD1 (5 bases). The CDR3 spans 14 residues. The V gene's germline CDR1 is SGHTA and CDR2 FQGNSA. With 1 base removed from V and 6 bases from J, the gap between germline ends came to 13 bases. The CDR3 region has the DNA TGTGCCAGCAGCTTAGGGGCAGGGATGACCGAGCAGTACTTC. It encodes CASSLGAGMTEQYF.

This clonotype was seen many times. The chain employs TRBV6-2 or TRBV6-3 and TRBJ2-5; D ambiguous. Germline V gene data show CDR1 as MNHEY and CDR2 as SVGEGT. The CDR3 spans 13 residues. The germline V and J ends were trimmed by 2 bases and 6 bases, with 10 bases remaining between them. Here the CDR3 reads CASSYSNGQTQYF. The CDR3 coding sequence is TGTGCCAGCAGTTACAGTAACGGGCAGACCCAGTACTTC.

The CDR3 region has the DNA TGTGCCAGCAGCCAAGATATTTCAGGACCGACTACTAACTATGGCTACACCTTC. Amino acid sequence: CASSQDISGPTTNYGYTF. The chain employs TRBV4-2 and TRBJ1-2; D is unresolved. The CDR3 runs 18 residues. CDR1 is LGHNA and CDR2 is YNFKEQ in the germline V gene. V lost 0 bases to trimming and J lost 0 bases, with 17 bases between them.

J is TRBJ2-3 and V is TRBV29-1; D call uncertain. V lost 3 bases to trimming and J lost 0 bases, with 13 bases between them. The length of the CDR3 is 15 residues. The germline V gene has CDR1 SQVTM and CDR2 ANQGSEA. CDR3 sequence reads: CSVEGFATSTDTQYF. CDR3 nucleotide sequence: TGCAGCGTTGAGGGATTCGCAACTAGCACAGATACGCAGTATTTT.

This clonotype has more than one count but fewer than ten. The chain employs TRBV6-2 or TRBV6-3 and TRBJ2-1; 11 bases line up with TRBD1. V trimming: 2 bases; J trimming: 9 bases; junction bases outside the gene matches: 6. This CDR3 spans 15 amino acids. Germline CDR1 is MNHEY and CDR2 is SVGEGT. The CDR3 coding sequence is TGTGCCAGCAGTTACCCTGGACAGGGGGCCGGTGAGCAGTTCTTC. Encoded protein: CASSYPGQGAGEQFF.

J is TRBJ2-5 and V is TRBV5-6; 7 bases fit TRBD1. CDR3 length: 17 amino acids. V lost 1 base and J lost 6; bases outside the gene matches: 15. CDR1 SGHDT and CDR2 YYEEEE come from the germline V gene. CDR3 loop: CASSLISLGRGSQTQYF. The CDR3 DNA reads as TGTGCCAGCAGCTTGATTTCCCTCGGCAGGGGGTCACAGACCCAGTACTTC.

This clonotype was detected a few times. V is TRBV27 and J is TRBJ2-5; tentatively, D is TRBD2 (7 bases). This CDR3 has 14 residues. Germline values: CDR1 MNHEY, CDR2 SMNVEV (reference sequence). V lost 5 bases, J lost 4 bases, and 14 bases lay in between. The DNA of the CDR3 is TGTGCCAGCAGTGTAGGCGGGGGCGGAGAGACCCAGTACTTC. Translation: CASSVGGGGETQYF.

This clonotype has a handful of counts. The chain uses TRBV6-5 and TRBJ2-5; D is uncertain. Trimming shortened V by 2 bases and J by 2 bases, and 18 bases separated the two germline ends. Looked up from germline, CDR1 is MNHEY and CDR2 is SVGAGI. The CDR3 has 17 amino acids. The CDR3 sequence: CASSYQRMSGTQETQYF. CDR3 coding DNA: TGTGCCAGCAGTTACCAGCGCATGAGTGGCACGCAAGAGACCCAGTACTTC.

The chain joins TRBV6-5 to TRBJ2-2; possibly TRBD1 for D (6 bases). The CDR3 spans 15 residues. Between the trimmed V and J ends, which lost 6 bases and 4 bases, there was a span of 15 bases. Looked up from germline, CDR1 is MNHEY and CDR2 is SVGAGI. CDR3 amino acids: CASRYRDILTGELFF. Here the CDR3 DNA reads TGTGCCAGCAGATACCGGGACATACTCACCGGGGAGCTGTTTTTT.

V usage is TRBV25-1 and J usage is TRBJ1-2, with D unresolved. Germline V gives CDR1 MGHDK, CDR2 SYGVNS. V was trimmed by 3 bases and J by 7 bases, leaving 12 bases between them. The CDR3 loop spans 13 amino acids. CDR3 amino acids: CASSDYNDPGYTF. For the CDR3, the DNA is TGTGCCAGCAGTGATTATAACGACCCTGGCTACACCTTC.